Listed below are T cell receptor beta chains from one sample, sequenced in a study of beta chain features in type 1 diabetes. Some clones are missing from TCRdb's copy, which holds only in-frame ones; the method was immunoSEQ multiplex PCR. The sample holds about 290,000 clones; 8% are singletons and the top ten take roughly 1%. The sequencing sample was made of central memory CD4+ T cells from blood. Receptors originate from a woman under 30 in good health. Each CDR3 is given with its conserved first and last residue. The D gene is left open where the match is weak. Clone size, where shown, is once, few, many, or a class for clones that have expanded.

j_call: TRBJ1-2; clone_size: NA; d_call: NA; v_call: TRBV2; cdr3_nt: TGTGCCAGCAGTCCCGCGGGGGCGTATGGCTACACCTTC; cdr3_aa: CASSPAGAYGYTF
j_call: TRBJ1-4; clone_size: few; d_call: NA; v_call: TRBV4-1; cdr3_nt: TGCGCCAGCAGCCAAGAAGGTCGGGTGGTGTACGAAAAACTGTTTTTT; cdr3_aa: CASSQEGRVVYEKLFF
j_call: TRBJ1-1; clone_size: NA; d_call: NA; v_call: TRBV14; cdr3_nt: TGTGCCAGCAGCCAAGATAGGGTTACGTGGCTTTCTGAAGCTTTCTTT; cdr3_aa: CASSQDRVTWLSEAFF
j_call: TRBJ2-3; clone_size: few; d_call: NA; v_call: TRBV21-1; cdr3_nt: TGTGCCAGCAGCAAAGCCGAGACAGATTCCACAGATACGCAGTATTTT; cdr3_aa: CASSKAETDSTDTQYF
j_call: TRBJ2-3; clone_size: many; d_call: NA; v_call: TRBV2; cdr3_nt: TGTGCCAGCCGGCAGCAACTTAGCACAGATACGCAGTATTTT; cdr3_aa: CASRQQLSTDTQYF
j_call: TRBJ1-2; clone_size: NA; d_call: NA; v_call: TRBV6-5; cdr3_nt: TGTGCCAGCAGACAGGACGTAACCTATGGCTACACCTTC; cdr3_aa: CASRQDVTYGYTF
j_call: TRBJ2-2; clone_size: NA; d_call: NA; v_call: TRBV7-6; cdr3_nt: TGTGCCAGCAGCTTACAGGAAAACACCGGGGAGCTGTTTTTT; cdr3_aa: CASSLQENTGELFF
j_call: TRBJ2-1; clone_size: few; d_call: NA; v_call: TRBV7-3; cdr3_nt: TGTGCCAGCAGCTTAGGTAGCGCTGACAATGAGCAGTTCTTC; cdr3_aa: CASSLGSADNEQFF
j_call: TRBJ2-7; clone_size: few; d_call: TRBD2; v_call: TRBV7-2; cdr3_nt: TGTGCCAGCAGCTTAGCCGGCGGGAGGAGTACCCTCGAGCAGTACTTC; cdr3_aa: CASSLAGGRSTLEQYF
j_call: TRBJ2-7; clone_size: NA; d_call: NA; v_call: TRBV5-1; cdr3_nt: TGCGCCAGCAGCTTGGTCCCGTCGGGCGAGCAGTACTTC; cdr3_aa: CASSLVPSGEQYF
j_call: TRBJ2-5; clone_size: NA; d_call: NA; v_call: TRBV2; cdr3_nt: TGTGCCAGCACCCCGAAAGAGACCCAGTACTTC; cdr3_aa: CASTPKETQYF
j_call: TRBJ2-1; clone_size: few; d_call: NA; v_call: TRBV4-2; cdr3_nt: TGTGCCAGCAGCCAGGTATTCAATGAGCAGTTCTTC; cdr3_aa: CASSQVFNEQFF
j_call: TRBJ1-3; clone_size: few; d_call: TRBD1; v_call: TRBV28; cdr3_nt: TGTGCCAGCAGCTTAATGACAGGGCTCTCTGGAAACACCATATATTTT; cdr3_aa: CASSLMTGLSGNTIYF
j_call: TRBJ1-2; clone_size: many; d_call: NA; v_call: TRBV5-6; cdr3_nt: TGTGCCAGCAGCTTGGAAGCGCGTTCGGGAGGTGGCTACACCTTC; cdr3_aa: CASSLEARSGGGYTF
j_call: TRBJ2-7; clone_size: NA; d_call: NA; v_call: TRBV7-3; cdr3_nt: TGTGCCAGCAGCTTGGTGGCAGCGAGCTCCTACGAGCAGTACTTC; cdr3_aa: CASSLVAASSYEQYF
j_call: TRBJ1-1; clone_size: few; d_call: TRBD1; v_call: TRBV7-9; cdr3_nt: TGTGCCAGCAGCCGGGACAGCATGGATGAAGCTTTCTTT; cdr3_aa: CASSRDSMDEAFF
j_call: TRBJ2-3; clone_size: few; d_call: NA; v_call: TRBV29-1; cdr3_nt: TGCAGCGCCGCGCACCGTACTAGCACAGATACGCAGTATTTT; cdr3_aa: CSAAHRTSTDTQYF
j_call: TRBJ1-1; clone_size: NA; d_call: NA; v_call: TRBV4-3; cdr3_nt: TGCGCCAGCAGCCAAGATGGGGGTATTACTGAAGCTTTCTTT; cdr3_aa: CASSQDGGITEAFF
j_call: TRBJ2-5; clone_size: few; d_call: NA; v_call: TRBV5-4; cdr3_nt: TGCGCCAGCAGCCCAGATAGCGGAAAAGAGACCCAGTACTTC; cdr3_aa: CASSPDSGKETQYF
j_call: TRBJ1-5; clone_size: NA; d_call: TRBD1; v_call: TRBV7-2; cdr3_nt: TGTGCCAGCAGCTTCCTTGGGACAGGGGATCAGCCCCAGCATTTT; cdr3_aa: CASSFLGTGDQPQHF
j_call: TRBJ2-3; clone_size: few; d_call: TRBD1; v_call: TRBV9; cdr3_nt: TGTGCCAGCAGCCCTGGGACAGTCCCAGATACGCAGTATTTT; cdr3_aa: CASSPGTVPDTQYF
j_call: TRBJ2-3; clone_size: few; d_call: NA; v_call: TRBV12-5; cdr3_nt: TGTGCTAGTGGTTTGACCCGGACAGGGAGGGTCACAGATACGCAGTATTTT; cdr3_aa: CASGLTRTGRVTDTQYF
j_call: TRBJ2-1; clone_size: NA; d_call: TRBD1; v_call: TRBV7-2; cdr3_nt: TGTGCCAGCAGCCCCCCAGGGGGCCCCTACAATGAGCAGTTCTTC; cdr3_aa: CASSPPGGPYNEQFF
j_call: TRBJ1-3; clone_size: NA; d_call: NA; v_call: TRBV4-1; cdr3_nt: TGCGCCAGCAGCCAAGGTCCGAAAAGCTCTGGAAACACCATATATTTT; cdr3_aa: CASSQGPKSSGNTIYF
j_call: TRBJ1-2; clone_size: few; d_call: TRBD1; v_call: TRBV5-1; cdr3_nt: TGCGCCAGCAGCCGTGGGGACAGTGATTATGGCTACACCTTC; cdr3_aa: CASSRGDSDYGYTF
j_call: TRBJ2-1; clone_size: NA; d_call: TRBD2; v_call: TRBV5-1; cdr3_nt: TGCGCCAGCAGGGCGAGCGGGGGGCCTTACAATGAGCAGTTCTTC; cdr3_aa: CASRASGGPYNEQFF
j_call: TRBJ2-2; clone_size: NA; d_call: NA; v_call: TRBV7-3; cdr3_nt: TGTGCCAGCAGCTTTCAGACCTCCGGGGAGCTGTTTTTT; cdr3_aa: CASSFQTSGELFF
j_call: TRBJ1-3; clone_size: NA; d_call: NA; v_call: TRBV7-9; cdr3_nt: TGTGCCAGCAGCTTAATCCTTGACCCCTTATATTTT; cdr3_aa: CASSLILDPLYF